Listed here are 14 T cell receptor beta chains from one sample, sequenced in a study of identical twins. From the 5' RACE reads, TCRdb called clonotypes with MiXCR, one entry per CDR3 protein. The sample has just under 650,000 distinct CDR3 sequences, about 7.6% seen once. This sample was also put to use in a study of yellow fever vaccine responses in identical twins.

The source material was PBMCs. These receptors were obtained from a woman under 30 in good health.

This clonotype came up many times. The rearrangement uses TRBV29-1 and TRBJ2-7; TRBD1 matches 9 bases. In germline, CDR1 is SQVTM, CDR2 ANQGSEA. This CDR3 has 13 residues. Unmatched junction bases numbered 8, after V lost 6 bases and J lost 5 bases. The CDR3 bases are TGCAGCGTCCTGAACAGGGGGCGGAACGAGCAGTACTTC. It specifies CSVLNRGRNEQYF.

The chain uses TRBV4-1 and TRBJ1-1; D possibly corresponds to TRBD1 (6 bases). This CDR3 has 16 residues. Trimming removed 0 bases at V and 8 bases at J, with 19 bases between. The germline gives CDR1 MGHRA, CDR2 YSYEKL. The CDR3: CASSQDTNREVKEAFF. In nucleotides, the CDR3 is TGCGCCAGCAGCCAAGATACCAACAGGGAGGTAAAGGAAGCTTTCTTT.

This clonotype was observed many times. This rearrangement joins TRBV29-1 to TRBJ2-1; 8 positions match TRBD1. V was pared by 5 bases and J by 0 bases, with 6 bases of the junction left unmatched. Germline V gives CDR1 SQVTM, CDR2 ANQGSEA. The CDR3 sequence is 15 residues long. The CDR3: CSVHAGGSSYNEQFF. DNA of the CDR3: TGCAGCGTTCATGCAGGGGGCAGCTCCTACAATGAGCAGTTCTTC.

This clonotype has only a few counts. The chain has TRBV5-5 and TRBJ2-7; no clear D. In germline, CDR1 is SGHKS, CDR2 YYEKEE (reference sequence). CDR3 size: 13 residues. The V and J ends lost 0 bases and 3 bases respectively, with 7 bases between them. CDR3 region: CASSLASFYEQYV. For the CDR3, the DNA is TGTGCCAGCAGCTTGGCCAGTTTCTACGAGCAGTACGTC.

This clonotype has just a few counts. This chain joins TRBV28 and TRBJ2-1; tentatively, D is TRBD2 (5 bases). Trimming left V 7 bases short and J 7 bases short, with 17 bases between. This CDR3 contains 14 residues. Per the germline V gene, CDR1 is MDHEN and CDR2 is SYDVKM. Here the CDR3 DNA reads TGTGCCAGCACCCCATCAGCGGAGCAGAATGAGCAGTTCTTC. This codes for CASTPSAEQNEQFF.

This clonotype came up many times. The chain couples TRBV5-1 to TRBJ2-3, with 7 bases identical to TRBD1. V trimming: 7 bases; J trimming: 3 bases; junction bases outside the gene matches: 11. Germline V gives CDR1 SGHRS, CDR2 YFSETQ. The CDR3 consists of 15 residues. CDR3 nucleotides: TGCGCCAGCGGGCGACAGGGACAAAGAACAGATACGCAGTATTTT. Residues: CASGRQGQRTDTQYF.

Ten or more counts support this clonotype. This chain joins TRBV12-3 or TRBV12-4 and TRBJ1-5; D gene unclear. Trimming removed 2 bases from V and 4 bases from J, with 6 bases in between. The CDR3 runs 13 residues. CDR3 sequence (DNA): TGTGCCAGCAGTTTACCTCCGAATCAGCCCCAGCATTTT. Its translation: CASSLPPNQPQHF.

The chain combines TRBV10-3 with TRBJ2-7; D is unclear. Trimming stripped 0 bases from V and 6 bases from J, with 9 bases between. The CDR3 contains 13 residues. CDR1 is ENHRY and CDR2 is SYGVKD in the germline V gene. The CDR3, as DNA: TGTGCCATCAGTGAGTCGGGTCCATCCGAGCAGTACGTC. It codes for CAISESGPSEQYV.

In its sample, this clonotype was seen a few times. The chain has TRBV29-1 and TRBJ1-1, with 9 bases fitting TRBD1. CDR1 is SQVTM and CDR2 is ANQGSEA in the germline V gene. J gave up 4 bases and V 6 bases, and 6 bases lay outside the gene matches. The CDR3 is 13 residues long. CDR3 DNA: TGCAGCGTCGCACAGGGGGCGAGCACTGAAGCTTTCTTT. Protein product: CSVAQGASTEAFF.

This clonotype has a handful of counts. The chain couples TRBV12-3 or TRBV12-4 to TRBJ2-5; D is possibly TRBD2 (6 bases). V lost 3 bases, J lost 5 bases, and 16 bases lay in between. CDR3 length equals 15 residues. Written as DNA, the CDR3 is TGTGCCAGCAGTTTCATCGGGGGTACTGGGGAGACCCAGTACTTC. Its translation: CASSFIGGTGETQYF.

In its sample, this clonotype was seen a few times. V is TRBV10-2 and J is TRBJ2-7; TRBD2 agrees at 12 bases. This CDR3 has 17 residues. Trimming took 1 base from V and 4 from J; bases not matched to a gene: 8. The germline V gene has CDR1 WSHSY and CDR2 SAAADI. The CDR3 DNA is TGCGCCAGCAGTGAGTGGGCTAGCGGGGGGGCCTTGTACGAGCAGTACGTC. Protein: CASSEWASGGALYEQYV.

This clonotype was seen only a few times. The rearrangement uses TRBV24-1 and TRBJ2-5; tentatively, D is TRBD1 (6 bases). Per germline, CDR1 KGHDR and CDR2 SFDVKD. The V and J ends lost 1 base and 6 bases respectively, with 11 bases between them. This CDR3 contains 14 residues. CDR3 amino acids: CATSDFARGQTQYF. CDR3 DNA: TGTGCCACCAGTGATTTTGCCAGGGGACAGACCCAGTACTTC.

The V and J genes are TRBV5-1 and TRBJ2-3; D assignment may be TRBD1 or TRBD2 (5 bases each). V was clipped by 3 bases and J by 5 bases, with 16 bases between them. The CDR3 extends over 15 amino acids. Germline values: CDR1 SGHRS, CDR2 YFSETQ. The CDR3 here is CASSSTPRDLDTQYF. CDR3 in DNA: TGCGCCAGCAGCTCGACCCCCCGGGACCTAGATACGCAGTATTTT. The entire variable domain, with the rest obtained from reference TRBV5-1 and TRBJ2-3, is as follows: KAGVTQTPRYLIKTRGQQVTLSCSPISGHRSVSWYQQTPGQGLQFLFEYFSETQRNKGNFPGRFSGRQFSNSRSEMNVSTLELGDSALYLCASSSTPRDLDTQYFGPGTRLTVL.

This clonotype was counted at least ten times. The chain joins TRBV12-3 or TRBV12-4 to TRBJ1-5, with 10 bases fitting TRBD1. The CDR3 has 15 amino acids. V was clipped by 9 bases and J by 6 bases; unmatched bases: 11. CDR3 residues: CASTTWTGGSQPQHF. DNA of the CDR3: TGTGCCAGTACTACCTGGACAGGGGGAAGTCAGCCCCAGCATTTT.